This T cell receptor beta chain is drawn from a study of tumor-infiltrating lymphocytes in primary liver carcinoma. Study-level points and caveats: Tumor-adjacent and tumor-blood pairs shared less of their repertoires than tumor region pairs shared.

The germline V gene has CDR1 SQVTM and CDR2 ANQGSEA. This CDR3 has 13 residues. Co-extraction yielded RNA and DNA from 20-30 mg of unsorted bulk tissue. A primer in the constant region served to generate TCR beta cDNA from approximately 450 ng of total RNA. Three rounds of nested multiplex PCR with slightly modified ARM-PCR produced TCR beta libraries. TRBV1-TRBV30 forward and Cbeta reverse primers drove the first two approximately 10-cycle rounds. TCRdb ran MiXCR on the multiplex PCR reads and lists one entry per CDR3 protein. Among 70,000 to 85,000 distinct CDR3 sequences listed, 71% were seen once. As concerns this clonotype: The antigen is unknown.

The clonotype originates from a woman aged 60 to 75 with primary liver carcinoma and hepatitis B virus infection. The specimen sequenced was liver tumor tissue from sampling region 4. This sample's subset: tumor region T4, right-lateral pole. This chain links TRBV29-1 with TRBJ2-3; D gene unclear. CDR3 protein: CSVDATSTDTQYF. CDR3 DNA sequence: TGCAGTGTCGACGCAACTAGCACAGATACGCAGTATTTT.